This record covers a single TCR beta chain. TCRdb's copy holds only in-frame clones and misses some; the assay was immunoSEQ multiplex PCR. The data show approximately 99,000 clones, roughly 88% seen once. These data belong to a study of radiotherapy plus CTLA-4 blockade in lung cancer. The CDR3 totals 16 residues. V gave up 3 bases and J gave up 4 bases, with 16 bases separating them. The germline V gene has CDR1 SGHNT and CDR2 YYREEE (reference sequence). This sample comprised peripheral blood, obtained from a patient treated with radiotherapy plus ipilimumab. The V and J genes are TRBV5-4 and TRBJ1-4, with a weak D call TRBD1 (6 bases). This receptor was obtained from a human donor with non-small cell lung cancer that progressed on radiotherapy plus ipilimumab. The CDR3 reads CASSSEPDRINEKLFF. The CDR3 coding sequence is TGTGCCAGCAGCTCGGAGCCTGACAGGATTAATGAAAAACTGTTTTTT.